This entry concerns a single T cell receptor (beta chain). This specimen comes from a study of blood T cell repertoires in COVID-19. Turning to the study itself: From the United States, Italy and Spain came samples of acute and convalescent COVID-19. The cDNA or gDNA used as material had been derived from T cells, B-cell-depleted T cells, or PBMCs.

This CDR3 is built from 15 residues. The germline CDR1 and CDR2 sequences are MDHEN and SYDVKM. V dropped 5 bases and J dropped 0 bases, with 13 bases sitting between them. Authors' methods: Amplification with reference gene primers provided the estimates of nucleated cell counts. Measured with immunoSEQ multiplex PCR; TCRdb has only the in-frame clones, and not every one. The V and J calls and clone size are taken from that table; D and trimming were inferred from the DNA. The sample shows approximately 92,000 clones, 80% to 85% of them seen only once. This chain joins TRBV28 and TRBJ1-2; D call uncertain. The sample comprised peripheral blood. This TCR came from a man aged 55 to 70 with acute or convalescent COVID-19. CDR3 sequence: CASSTQGGSNYGYTF. The CDR3 DNA sequence: TGTGCCAGCAGTACCCAAGGCGGCTCTAACTATGGCTACACCTTC.